These 4 T cell receptor beta chains were sequenced from one sample in a study of blood T cell repertoires in COVID-19. Produced via immunoSEQ multiplex PCR; TCRdb's table is partial and in-frame only. The sample has about 200,000 clones; more than 75% are singletons. The sequencing sample was made of peripheral blood. These receptors all come from a woman aged 80 or over with acute or convalescent COVID-19.

The chain recombines TRBV27 with TRBJ1-3; D might be TRBD1 (6 bases). This CDR3 is 16 amino acids long. CDR1 is MNHEY and CDR2 is SMNVEV in the germline V gene (reference sequence). V lost 8 bases, J lost 0 bases, and 17 bases lay in between. Here the CDR3 reads CASSPGGGLSGNTIYF. CDR3 nucleotides: TGTGCCAGCTCCCCCGGGGGGGGGCTCTCTGGAAACACCATATATTTT.

This sequence joins TRBV25-1 and TRBJ1-2; D uncertain. CDR1 MGHDK and CDR2 SYGVNS come from the germline V gene. Trimming took 3 bases from V and 4 from J, leaving 12 bases between them. The CDR3 sequence is 14 residues long. As DNA, the CDR3 is TGTGCCAGCAGTGACCCGCGGGGTCCCTATGGCTACACCTTC. Its protein is CASSDPRGPYGYTF.

The CDR3 DNA is TGTGCCTGGAGTGTAAAACAGGGTCAGGGCAATCAGCCCCAGCATTTT. This sequence encodes CAWSVKQGQGNQPQHF. The chain combines TRBV30 with TRBJ1-5; the D gene is possibly TRBD1 (6 bases). Germline CDR1 GTSNPN, CDR2 SVGIG (reference sequence). The CDR3 totals 16 residues. Trimming took 0 bases from V and 2 from J, leaving 14 bases between them.

This clone appeared a few times. The rearrangement joins TRBV3-1 (or the pseudogene TRBV3-2) to TRBJ2-7; 9 bases align to TRBD1. The ends lost 3 bases at V and 3 bases at J; junction bases unmatched: 6. The CDR3 is 15 residues long. The germline V gene encodes CDR1 LGHDT and CDR2 YNNKEL (reference sequence). This CDR3 reads CASSHGTGSYYEQYF. CDR3 DNA: TGTGCCAGCAGCCACGGGACAGGGAGCTACTACGAGCAGTACTTC.